The following is a T cell receptor beta chain sequence with its context. The antigen is unknown. Measured with immunoSEQ multiplex PCR; TCRdb has only the in-frame clones, and not every one. The repertoire holds more than 2 million clones, with approximately 94% as singletons. Positive CCR7 selection of CD45RO-negative cells yielded the naive CD8 cells, and terminally differentiated effector memory CD45RA+ cells were excluded. V was clipped by 7 bases and J by 2 bases; unmatched bases: 7. Germline CDR1 and CDR2: SEHNR and FQNEAQ (reference sequence). This CDR3 is 15 amino acids long. The data derive from a study of shared clonotypes between healthy human individuals. Overall study findings and caveats: Clonotypes shared by all four donors outscored non-shared clonotypes in generation probability. Read depth was anticipated to influence clonotype sharing among donors.

The chain couples TRBV7-9 to TRBJ2-3; 9 bases fit TRBD2. The specimen sequenced was naive CD8+ T cells sorted from blood. The source is a young man in good health. CDR3 DNA sequence: TGTGCCAGCAACGTCGCGGGAGGGAACACAGATACGCAGTATTTT. Amino acid sequence: CASNVAGGNTDTQYF.